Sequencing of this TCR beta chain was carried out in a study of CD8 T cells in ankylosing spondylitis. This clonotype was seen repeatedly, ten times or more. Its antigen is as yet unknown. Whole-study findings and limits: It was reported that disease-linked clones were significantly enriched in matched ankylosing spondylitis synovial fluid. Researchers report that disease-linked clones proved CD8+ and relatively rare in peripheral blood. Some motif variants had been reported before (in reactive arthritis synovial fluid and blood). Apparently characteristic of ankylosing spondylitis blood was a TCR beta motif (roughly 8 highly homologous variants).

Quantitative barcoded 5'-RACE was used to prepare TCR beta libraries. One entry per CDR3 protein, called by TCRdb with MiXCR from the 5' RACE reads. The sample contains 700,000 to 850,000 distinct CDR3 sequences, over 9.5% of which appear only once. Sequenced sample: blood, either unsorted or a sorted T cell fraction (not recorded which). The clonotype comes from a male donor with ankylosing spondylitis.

The CDR3 nucleotides are TGCAGCGTTGTGACGAGACTCACTAACTATGGCTACACCTTC. Protein: CSVVTRLTNYGYTF. V usage is TRBV29-1 and J usage is TRBJ1-2; no reliable D call. Germline values: CDR1 SQVTM, CDR2 ANQGSEA. The germline V and J ends were trimmed by 4 bases and 0 bases, with 12 bases remaining between them. CDR3 length: 14 residues.